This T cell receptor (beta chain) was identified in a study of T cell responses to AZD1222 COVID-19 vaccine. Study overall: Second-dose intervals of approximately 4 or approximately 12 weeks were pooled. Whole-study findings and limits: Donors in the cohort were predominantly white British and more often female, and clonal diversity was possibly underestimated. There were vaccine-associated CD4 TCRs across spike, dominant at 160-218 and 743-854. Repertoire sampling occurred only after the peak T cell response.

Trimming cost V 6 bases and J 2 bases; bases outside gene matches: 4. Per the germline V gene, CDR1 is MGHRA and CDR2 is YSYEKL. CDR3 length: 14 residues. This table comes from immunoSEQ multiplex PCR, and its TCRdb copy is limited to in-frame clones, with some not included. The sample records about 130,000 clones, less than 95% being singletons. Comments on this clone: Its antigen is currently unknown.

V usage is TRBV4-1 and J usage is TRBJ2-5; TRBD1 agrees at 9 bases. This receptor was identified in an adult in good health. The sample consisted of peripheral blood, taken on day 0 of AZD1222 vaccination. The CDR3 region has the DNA TGCGCCAGCAGTTACGACAGGGGGCAAGAGACCCAGTACTTC. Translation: CASSYDRGQETQYF.